One and the same sample provided the 4 T cell receptor beta chains below, sequenced in a study of OX40 agonist ivuxolimab in advanced cancers. Library generation was performed with the immunoSEQ multiplex PCR assay. TCRdb retrieved this table from immuneACCESS and kept in-frame rearrangements only. Not all clones are present; in checked studies, unresolved V genes account for under half, and no reason is known for the remainder. Recorded for this sample are about 40,000 clones; 85% to 90% of them occurred a single time. The biggest ten clones account for under 15% of the sample. The specimen was CD4+ or CD8+ T cells sorted from blood, collected in a trial of the OX40 agonist ivuxolimab. These receptors were obtained from an adult with an advanced solid tumor such as melanoma, head and neck, liver or kidney cancer.

This chain links TRBV5-1 with TRBJ1-1, with D possibly being TRBD1 (5 bases). Deletions cut 4 bases from V and 1 base from J, with 11 bases between. CDR1 SGHRS and CDR2 YFSETQ come from the germline V gene. The length of the CDR3 is 14 residues. CDR3 protein: CASSVMGPNTEAFF. Here the CDR3 DNA reads TGCGCCAGCAGCGTTATGGGGCCGAACACTGAAGCTTTCTTT.

This chain joins TRBV10-2 and TRBJ2-7; D remains unclear. Germline CDR1 reads WSHSY; CDR2 reads SAAADI. The CDR3 contains 12 residues. The V gene lost 6 bases and the J gene lost 2 bases, with 8 bases spanning the gap. The CDR3 sequence is CASSPMAYEQYF. CDR3 bases: TGCGCCAGCAGCCCCATGGCCTACGAGCAGTACTTC.

V is TRBV30 and J is TRBJ1-2, with 7 bases fitting TRBD1. Germline lookup yields CDR1 GTSNPN and CDR2 SVGIG (reference sequence). This CDR3 region has 13 residues. With 7 bases clipped from V and 1 base from J, the junction kept 6 bases outside the gene matches. CDR3 coding DNA: TGTGCCTTGAGGGACAGAAATAACTATGGCTACACCTTC. It encodes CALRDRNNYGYTF.

The V call is TRBV30, the J call TRBJ2-1; tentatively, D is TRBD2 (5 bases). V gave up 1 base and J gave up 6 bases, with 16 bases separating them. Looked up from germline, CDR1 is GTSNPN and CDR2 is SVGIG (reference sequence). The CDR3 totals 15 residues. The CDR3 reads CAWSGSLGDLNEQFF. Here the CDR3 DNA reads TGTGCCTGGAGTGGTTCACTAGGAGACCTCAATGAGCAGTTCTTC. The whole variable domain, filled in from reference TRBV30 and TRBJ2-1, reads SQTIHQWPATLVQPVGSPLSLECTVEGTSNPNLYWYRQAAGRGLQLLFYSVGIGQISSEVPQNLSASRPQDRQFILSSKKLLLSDSGFYLCAWSGSLGDLNEQFFGPGTRLTVL.